What follows describes a single TCR beta chain. The antigen is undetermined. Libraries were prepared by immunoSEQ multiplex PCR; TCRdb keeps only in-frame clonotypes and omits some of them. The sample holds over 150,000 clones, under 90% seen once. This record belongs to a study of cytomegalovirus exposure and HLA in healthy donors. CDR1 MGHRA and CDR2 YSYEKL come from the germline V gene. V gave up 3 bases and J gave up 7 bases; unmatched junction bases: 8. CDR3 length: 14 amino acids. Study results and limitations: Researchers counted roughly 150 TCR beta chains as cytomegalovirus-associated.

The V call is TRBV4-1, the J call TRBJ2-7; 8 positions match TRBD2. Specimen: PBMCs. This TCR was sampled from a woman between 18 and 29 years old in good health and CMV-seropositive. CDR3 bases: TGCGCCAGCAGCCACCGGGAGGGGTTAGAAGAGCAGTACTTC. Translating gives CASSHREGLEEQYF.